The rows below give T cell receptor beta chains drawn from one sample of a study of cytomegalovirus exposure and HLA in healthy donors. Sequenced by immunoSEQ multiplex PCR; TCRdb stores in-frame clones only, minus some. This sample has about 82,000 clones, with 60% to 80% found just once. What was sequenced was PBMCs. The receptors come from a man over 45 in good health and CMV-seronegative. Both conserved end residues are trimmed from each CDR3. The D gene is left open where the match is weak.

>TRBV7-2|TRBJ2-7|TRBD1
ASSPQPGTGGIEQY
>TRBV5-1|TRBJ1-1|NA
ASSSGFGGLNTEAF
>TRBV5-4|TRBJ2-7|NA
ASSQNGDRYEQY
>TRBV13|TRBJ1-6|NA
ASSLASRSPLH
>TRBV5-1|TRBJ2-5|NA
ASSLSGKETQY
>TRBV7-3|TRBJ1-2|NA
ASSGAANYGYT
>TRBV10-3|TRBJ2-7|TRBD1
AISPGQRVYEQY
>TRBV2|TRBJ2-4|NA
ASGAWRGQLAKNIQY
>TRBV11-2|TRBJ1-2|NA
ASNRPLTGGYGYT
>TRBV25-1|TRBJ1-6|NA
ATRGPNSPLH
>TRBV4-3|TRBJ1-2|NA
ASSQSVTENYGYT
>TRBV28|TRBJ1-5|TRBD1
ASSNQGQKNQPQH